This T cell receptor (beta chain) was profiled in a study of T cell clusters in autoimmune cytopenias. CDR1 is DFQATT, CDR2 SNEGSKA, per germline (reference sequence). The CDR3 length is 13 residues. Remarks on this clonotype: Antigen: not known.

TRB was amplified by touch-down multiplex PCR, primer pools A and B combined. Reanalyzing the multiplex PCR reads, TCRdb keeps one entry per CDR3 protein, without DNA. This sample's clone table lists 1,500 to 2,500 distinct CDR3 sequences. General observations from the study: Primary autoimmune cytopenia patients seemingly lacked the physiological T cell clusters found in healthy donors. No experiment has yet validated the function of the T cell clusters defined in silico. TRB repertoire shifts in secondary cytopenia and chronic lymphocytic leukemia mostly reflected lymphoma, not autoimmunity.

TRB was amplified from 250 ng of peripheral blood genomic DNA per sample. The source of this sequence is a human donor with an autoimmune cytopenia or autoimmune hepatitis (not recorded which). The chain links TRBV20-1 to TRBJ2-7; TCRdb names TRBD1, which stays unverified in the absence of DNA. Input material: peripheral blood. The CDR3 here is CSARGHGSYEQYF.